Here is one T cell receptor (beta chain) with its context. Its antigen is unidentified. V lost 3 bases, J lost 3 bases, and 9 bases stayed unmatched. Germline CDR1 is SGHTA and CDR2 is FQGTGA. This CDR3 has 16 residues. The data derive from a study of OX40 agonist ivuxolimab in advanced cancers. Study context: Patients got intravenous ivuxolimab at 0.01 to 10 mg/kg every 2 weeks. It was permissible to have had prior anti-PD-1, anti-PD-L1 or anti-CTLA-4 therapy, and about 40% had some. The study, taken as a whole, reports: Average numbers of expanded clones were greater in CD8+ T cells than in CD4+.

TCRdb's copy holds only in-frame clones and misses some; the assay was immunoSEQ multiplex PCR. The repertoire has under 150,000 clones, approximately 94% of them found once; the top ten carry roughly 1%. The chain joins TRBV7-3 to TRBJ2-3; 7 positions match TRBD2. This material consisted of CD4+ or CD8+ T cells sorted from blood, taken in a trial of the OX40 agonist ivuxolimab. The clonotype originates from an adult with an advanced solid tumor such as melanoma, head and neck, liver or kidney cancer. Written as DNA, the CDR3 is TGTGCCAGCAGCTTCCGGGCTAGCGGATTAACAGATACGCAGTATTTT. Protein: CASSFRASGLTDTQYF.